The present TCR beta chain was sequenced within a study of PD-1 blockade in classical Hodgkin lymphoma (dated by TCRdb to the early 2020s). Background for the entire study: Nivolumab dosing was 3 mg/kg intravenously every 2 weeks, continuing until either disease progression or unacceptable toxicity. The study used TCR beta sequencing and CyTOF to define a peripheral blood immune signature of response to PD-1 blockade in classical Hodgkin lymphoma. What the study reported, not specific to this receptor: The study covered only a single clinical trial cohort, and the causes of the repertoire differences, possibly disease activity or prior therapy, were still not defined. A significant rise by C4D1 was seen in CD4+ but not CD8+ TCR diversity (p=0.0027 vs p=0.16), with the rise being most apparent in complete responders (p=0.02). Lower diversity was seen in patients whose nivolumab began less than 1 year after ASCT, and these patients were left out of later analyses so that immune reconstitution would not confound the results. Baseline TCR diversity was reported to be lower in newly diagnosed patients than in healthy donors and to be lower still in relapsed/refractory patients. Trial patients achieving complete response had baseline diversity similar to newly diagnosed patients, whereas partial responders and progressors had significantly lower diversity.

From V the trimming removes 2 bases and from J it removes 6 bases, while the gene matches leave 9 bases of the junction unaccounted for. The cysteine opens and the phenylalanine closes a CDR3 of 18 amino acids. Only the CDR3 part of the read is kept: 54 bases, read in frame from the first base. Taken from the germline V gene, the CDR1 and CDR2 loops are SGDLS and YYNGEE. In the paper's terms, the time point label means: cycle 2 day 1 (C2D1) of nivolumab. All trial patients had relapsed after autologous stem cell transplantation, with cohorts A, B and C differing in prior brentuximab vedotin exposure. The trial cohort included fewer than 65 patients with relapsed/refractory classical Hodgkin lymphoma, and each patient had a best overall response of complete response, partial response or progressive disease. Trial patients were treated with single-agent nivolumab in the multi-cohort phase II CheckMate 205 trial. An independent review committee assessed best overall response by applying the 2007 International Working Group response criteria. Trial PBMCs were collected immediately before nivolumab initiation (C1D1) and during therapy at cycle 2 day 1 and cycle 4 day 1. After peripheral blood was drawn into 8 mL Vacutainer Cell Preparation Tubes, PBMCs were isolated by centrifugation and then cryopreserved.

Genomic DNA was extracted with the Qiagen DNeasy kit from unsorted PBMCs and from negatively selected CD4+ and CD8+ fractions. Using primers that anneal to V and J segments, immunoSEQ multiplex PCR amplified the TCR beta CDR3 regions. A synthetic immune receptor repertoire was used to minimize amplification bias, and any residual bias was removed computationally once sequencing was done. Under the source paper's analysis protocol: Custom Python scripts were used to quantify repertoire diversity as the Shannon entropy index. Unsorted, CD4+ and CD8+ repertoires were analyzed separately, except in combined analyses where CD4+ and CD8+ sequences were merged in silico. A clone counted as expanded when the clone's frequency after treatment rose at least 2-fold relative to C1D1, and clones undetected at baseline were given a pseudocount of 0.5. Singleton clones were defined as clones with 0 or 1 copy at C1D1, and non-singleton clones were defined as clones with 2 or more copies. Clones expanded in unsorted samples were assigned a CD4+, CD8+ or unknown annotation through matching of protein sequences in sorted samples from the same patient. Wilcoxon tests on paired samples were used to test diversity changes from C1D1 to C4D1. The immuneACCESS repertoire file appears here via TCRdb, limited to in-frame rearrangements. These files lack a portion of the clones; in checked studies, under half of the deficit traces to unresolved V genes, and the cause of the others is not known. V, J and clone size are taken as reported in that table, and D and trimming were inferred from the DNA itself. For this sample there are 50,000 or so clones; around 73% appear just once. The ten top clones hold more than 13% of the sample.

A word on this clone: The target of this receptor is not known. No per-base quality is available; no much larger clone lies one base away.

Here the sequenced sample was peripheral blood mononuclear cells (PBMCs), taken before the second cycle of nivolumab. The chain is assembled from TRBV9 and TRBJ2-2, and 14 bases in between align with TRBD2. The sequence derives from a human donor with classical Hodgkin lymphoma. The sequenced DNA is TGTGCCAGCAGCGTCCCGGGACTAGCGGGAGTTCAGTCCGGGGAGCTGTTTTTT. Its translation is CASSVPGLAGVQSGELFF.